This entry describes one TCR beta chain. The antigen is undetermined. Libraries for TCRalpha and TCRbeta carried sample barcodes and unique molecular identifiers via 5'RACE. From the 5' RACE reads, TCRdb called clonotypes with MiXCR, one entry per CDR3 protein. The table shows around 530,000 distinct CDR3 sequences, with about a fifth occurring only once. V lost 4 bases, J lost 0 bases, and 2 bases stayed unmatched. Germline V gene data show CDR1 as SEHNR and CDR2 as FQNEAQ (reference sequence). The CDR3 totals 15 residues. The entry originates in a study of T-cell memory formation after mild COVID-19. General study points: Pre-infection memory harbored some responding clones, suggesting cross-reactive memory joined.

This receptor was identified in an adult woman who had mild COVID-19 (a few samples of this study predate the infection). Cell type and time point are not known. The specimen sequenced was PBMCs or a T cell subset sorted from them (not recorded which). This chain uses TRBV7-9 with TRBJ2-1; 8 nucleotides line up with TRBD2. The CDR3: CASSSGGASYNEQFF. Here the CDR3 DNA reads TGTGCCAGCAGCTCGGGGGGGGCCTCCTACAATGAGCAGTTCTTC. The full variable domain, in which reference TRBV7-9 and TRBJ2-1 provide the parts outside the CDR3, is DTGVSQNPRHKITKRGQNVTFRCDPISEHNRLYWYRQTLGQGPEFLTYFQNEAQLEKSRLLSDRFSAERPKGSFSTLEIQRTEQGDSAMYLCASSSGGASYNEQFFGPGTRLTVL.